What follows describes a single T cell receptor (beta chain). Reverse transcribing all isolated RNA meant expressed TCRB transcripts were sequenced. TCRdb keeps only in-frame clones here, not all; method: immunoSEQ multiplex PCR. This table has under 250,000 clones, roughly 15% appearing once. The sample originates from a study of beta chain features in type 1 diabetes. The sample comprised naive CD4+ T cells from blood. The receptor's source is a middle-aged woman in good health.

The CDR3 here is CASSLGVPGTGELFF. As DNA, the CDR3 is TGCGCCAGCAGCTTGGGGGTCCCGGGTACCGGGGAGCTGTTTTTT. The V call is TRBV5-1, the J call TRBJ2-2, with D unresolved. Germline CDR1 and CDR2: SGHRS and YFSETQ. The CDR3 loop spans 15 amino acids. Trimming stripped 0 bases from V and 5 bases from J, with 11 bases between.